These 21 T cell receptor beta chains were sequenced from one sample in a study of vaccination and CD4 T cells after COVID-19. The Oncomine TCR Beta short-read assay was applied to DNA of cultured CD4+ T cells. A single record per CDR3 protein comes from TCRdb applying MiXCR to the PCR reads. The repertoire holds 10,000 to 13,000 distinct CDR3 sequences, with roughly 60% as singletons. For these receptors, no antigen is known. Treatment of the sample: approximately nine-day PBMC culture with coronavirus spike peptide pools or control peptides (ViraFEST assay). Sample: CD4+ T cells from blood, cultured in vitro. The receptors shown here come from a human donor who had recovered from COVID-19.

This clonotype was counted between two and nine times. CDR3 sequence (DNA): TGCAGTGCGGCGACAGGGGACCCATATAGCAATCAGCCCCAGCATTTT. Translation: CSAATGDPYSNQPQHF. The genes are TRBV20-1 and TRBJ1-5, with 8 bases fitting TRBD1. Germline lookup yields CDR1 DFQATT and CDR2 SNEGSKA (reference sequence). The CDR3 sequence is 16 residues long. Losses at the gene ends were 6 bases for V and 0 bases for J; bases not matched to a gene: 10.

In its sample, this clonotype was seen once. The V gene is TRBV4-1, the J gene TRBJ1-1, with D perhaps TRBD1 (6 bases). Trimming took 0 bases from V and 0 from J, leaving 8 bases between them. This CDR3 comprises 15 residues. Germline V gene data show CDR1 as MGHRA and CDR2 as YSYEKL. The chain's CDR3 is CASSQEGGLNTEAFF. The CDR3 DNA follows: TGCGCCAGCAGCCAAGAGGGGGGGCTGAACACTGAAGCTTTCTTT.

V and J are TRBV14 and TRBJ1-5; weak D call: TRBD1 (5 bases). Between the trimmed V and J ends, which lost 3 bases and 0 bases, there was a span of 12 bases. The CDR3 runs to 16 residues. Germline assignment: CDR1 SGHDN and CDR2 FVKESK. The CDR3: CASSHRQSYSNQPQHF. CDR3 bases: TGTGCCAGCAGCCATCGACAGTCCTATAGCAATCAGCCCCAGCATTTT.

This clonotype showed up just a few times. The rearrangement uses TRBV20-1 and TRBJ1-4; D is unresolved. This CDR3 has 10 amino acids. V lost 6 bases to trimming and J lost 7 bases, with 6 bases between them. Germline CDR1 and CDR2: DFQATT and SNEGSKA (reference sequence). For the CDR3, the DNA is TGCAGTGCCTCCGCTGAAAAACTGTTTTTT. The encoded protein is CSASAEKLFF.

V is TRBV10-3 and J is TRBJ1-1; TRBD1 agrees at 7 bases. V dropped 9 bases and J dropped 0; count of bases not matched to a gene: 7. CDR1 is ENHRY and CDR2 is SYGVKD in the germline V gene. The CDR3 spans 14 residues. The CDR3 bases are TGTGCCATGAAGTCCGGGACAGTGAACACTGAAGCTTTCTTT. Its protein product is CAMKSGTVNTEAFF.

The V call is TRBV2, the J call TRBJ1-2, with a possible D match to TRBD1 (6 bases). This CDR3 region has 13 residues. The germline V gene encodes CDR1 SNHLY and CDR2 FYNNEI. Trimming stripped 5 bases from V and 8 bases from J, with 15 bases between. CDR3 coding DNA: TGTGCCAGCAGTATTAGGGGGGCGGAAGGCTACACCTTC. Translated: CASSIRGAEGYTF.

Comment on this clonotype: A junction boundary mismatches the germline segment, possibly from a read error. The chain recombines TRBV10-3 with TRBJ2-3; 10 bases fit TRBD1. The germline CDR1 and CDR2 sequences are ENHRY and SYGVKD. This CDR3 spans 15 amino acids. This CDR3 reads CASSKPGTGADTQYF. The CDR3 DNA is TGTGCCAGCAGTAAACCCGGGACAGGGGCAGATACGCAGTATTTT.

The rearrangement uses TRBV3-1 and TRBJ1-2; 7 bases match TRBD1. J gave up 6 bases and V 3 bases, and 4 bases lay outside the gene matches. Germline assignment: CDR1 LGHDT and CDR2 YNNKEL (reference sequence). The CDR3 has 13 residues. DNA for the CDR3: TGTGCCAGCAGCCAGCTAGGGGGCGATGGCTACACCTTC. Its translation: CASSQLGGDGYTF.

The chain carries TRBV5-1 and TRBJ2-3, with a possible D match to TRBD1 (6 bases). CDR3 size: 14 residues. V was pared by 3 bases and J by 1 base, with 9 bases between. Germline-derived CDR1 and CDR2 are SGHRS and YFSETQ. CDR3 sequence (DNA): TGCGCCAGCAGCTACGAGGGGGGCACAGATACGCAGTATTTT. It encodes CASSYEGGTDTQYF.

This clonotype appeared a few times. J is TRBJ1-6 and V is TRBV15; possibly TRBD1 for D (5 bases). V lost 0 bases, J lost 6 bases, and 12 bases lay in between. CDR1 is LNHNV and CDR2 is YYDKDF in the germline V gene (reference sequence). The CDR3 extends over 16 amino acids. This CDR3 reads CATSRDPGAVNSPLHF. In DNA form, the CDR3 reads TGTGCCACCAGCAGAGACCCCGGGGCGGTTAATTCACCCCTCCACTTT.

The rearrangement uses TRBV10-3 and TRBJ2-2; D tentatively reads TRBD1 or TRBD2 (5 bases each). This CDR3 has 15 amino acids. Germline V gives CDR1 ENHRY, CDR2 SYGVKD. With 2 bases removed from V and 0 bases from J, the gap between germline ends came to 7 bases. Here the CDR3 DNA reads TGTGCCATCAGTGAGAGGGGAGCGAACACCGGGGAGCTGTTTTTT. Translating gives CAISERGANTGELFF.

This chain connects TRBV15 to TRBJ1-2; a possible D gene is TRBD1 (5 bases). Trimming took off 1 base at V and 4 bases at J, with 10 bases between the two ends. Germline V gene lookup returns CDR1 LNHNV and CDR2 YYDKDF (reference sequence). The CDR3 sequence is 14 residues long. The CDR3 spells CATSRVAGIYGYTF. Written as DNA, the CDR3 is TGTGCCACCAGCAGAGTCGCAGGGATCTATGGCTACACCTTC.

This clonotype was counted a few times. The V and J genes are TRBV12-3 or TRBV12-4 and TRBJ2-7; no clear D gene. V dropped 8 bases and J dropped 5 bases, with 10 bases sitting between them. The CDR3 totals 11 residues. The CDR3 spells CASSRVHEQYF. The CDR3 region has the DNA TGTGCCAGCTCTAGGGTGCACGAGCAGTACTTC.

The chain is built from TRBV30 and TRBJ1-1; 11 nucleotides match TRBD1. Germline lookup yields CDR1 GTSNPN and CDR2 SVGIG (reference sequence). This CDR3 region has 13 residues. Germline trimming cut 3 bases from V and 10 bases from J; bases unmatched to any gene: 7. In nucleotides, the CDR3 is TGTGCCTGGAGACCTCCGGGACAGGGGGTAGCTTTCTTT. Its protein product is CAWRPPGQGVAFF.

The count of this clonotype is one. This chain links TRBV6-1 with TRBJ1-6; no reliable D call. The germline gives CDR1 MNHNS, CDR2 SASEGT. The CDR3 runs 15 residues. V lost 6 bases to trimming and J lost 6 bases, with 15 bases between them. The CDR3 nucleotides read TGTGCCAGCAGGAGTAGGGAGGGAGGTAATTCACCCCTCCACTTT. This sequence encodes CASRSREGGNSPLHF.

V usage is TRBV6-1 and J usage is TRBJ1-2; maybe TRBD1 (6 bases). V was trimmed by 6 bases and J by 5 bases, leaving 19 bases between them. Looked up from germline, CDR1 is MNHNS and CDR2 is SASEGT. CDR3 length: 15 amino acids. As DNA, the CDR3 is TGTGCCAGCAGGGCGGGCCGGGACACAGGTTATGGCTACACCTTC. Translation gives CASRAGRDTGYGYTF.

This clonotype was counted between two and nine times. The CDR3 DNA sequence: TGTGCCAGTACCTCTACAGGGACCAATCAGCCCCAGCATTTT. Protein product: CASTSTGTNQPQHF. The chain has TRBV19 and TRBJ1-5, with TRBD1 as a possible D gene (6 bases). V was shortened by 7 bases and J by 3 bases, with 13 bases between the two germline ends. Germline-derived CDR1 and CDR2 are LNHDA and SQIVND (reference sequence). This CDR3 contains 14 residues.

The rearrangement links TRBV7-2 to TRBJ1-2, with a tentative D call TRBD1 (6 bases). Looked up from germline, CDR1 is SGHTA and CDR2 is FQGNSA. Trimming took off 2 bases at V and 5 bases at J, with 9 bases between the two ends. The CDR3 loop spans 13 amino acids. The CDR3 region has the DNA TGTGCCAGCAGCTTATACAGGGAGTATGGCTACACCTTC. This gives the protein CASSLYREYGYTF.

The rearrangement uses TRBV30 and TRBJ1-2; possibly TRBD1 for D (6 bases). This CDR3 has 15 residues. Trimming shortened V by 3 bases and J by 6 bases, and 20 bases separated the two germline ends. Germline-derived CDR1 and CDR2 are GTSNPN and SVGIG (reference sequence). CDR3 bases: TGTGCCTGGAGGAGTACGCAGGGGCTGATACATGGCTACACCTTC. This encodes CAWRSTQGLIHGYTF.

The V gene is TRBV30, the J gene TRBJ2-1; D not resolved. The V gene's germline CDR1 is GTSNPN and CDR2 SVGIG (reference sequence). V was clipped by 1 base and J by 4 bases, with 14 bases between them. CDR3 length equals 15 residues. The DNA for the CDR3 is TGTGCCTGGAGTGCGAGGCTAGTTACGTACAATGAGCAGTTCTTC. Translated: CAWSARLVTYNEQFF.

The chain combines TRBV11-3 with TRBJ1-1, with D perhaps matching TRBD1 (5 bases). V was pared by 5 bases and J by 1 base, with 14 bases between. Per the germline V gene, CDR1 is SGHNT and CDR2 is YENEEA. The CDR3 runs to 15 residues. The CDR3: CASSLLGEGNTEAFF. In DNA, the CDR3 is TGTGCCAGCAGCCTCTTAGGGGAGGGGAACACTGAAGCTTTCTTT.